The 14 T cell receptor beta chains reported below all come from one sample, sequenced in a study of T cell repertoires in cytomegalovirus infection. TCRdb itself ran the reads through MiXCR, one entry per CDR3 protein. The table records a few hundred thousand distinct CDR3 sequences, 17% of them present only once. The source material was PBMCs. All receptors derive from a human donor in good health (CMV status not recorded). Some clones in this sample may be carry-over from other donors' samples.

This clonotype was seen many times. This chain uses TRBV6-1 with TRBJ2-7, with D tentatively TRBD1 (6 bases). Germline V gene lookup returns CDR1 MNHNS and CDR2 SASEGT. The CDR3 extends over 14 amino acids. V gave up 7 bases and J gave up 2 bases, with 15 bases separating them. Here the CDR3 reads CASNPGTITYEQYF. CDR3 coding DNA: TGTGCCAGCAACCCCGGGACAATCACCTACGAGCAGTACTTC.

The table lists this clonotype with a few counts. The V gene is TRBV6-2 or TRBV6-3, the J gene TRBJ1-1, with D hard to call. This CDR3 comprises 15 residues. The germline V gene encodes CDR1 MNHEY and CDR2 SVGEGT. V lost 5 bases, J lost 0 bases, and 13 bases lay in between. As DNA, the CDR3 is TGTGCCAGCAGTGAACTCAGAACCGTGAACACTGAAGCTTTCTTT. It encodes CASSELRTVNTEAFF.

This clonotype turned up a few times. The chain couples TRBV20-1 to TRBJ1-1; 7 bases match TRBD1. The CDR3 contains 13 residues. J lost 4 bases, V lost 4 bases, and 6 bases had no gene match. CDR1 is DFQATT and CDR2 is SNEGSKA in the germline V gene (reference sequence). The CDR3 region is CSANRGSGTEAFF. CDR3 in DNA: TGCAGTGCTAACAGGGGTTCGGGCACTGAAGCTTTCTTT.

The chain combines TRBV20-1 with TRBJ1-5; 9 bases are shared with TRBD1. Germline V lookup: CDR1 DFQATT, CDR2 SNEGSKA (reference sequence). The CDR3 runs 14 residues. J lost 6 bases, V lost 3 bases, and 6 bases had no gene match. The CDR3 is CSARGQGFSQPQHF. The CDR3 DNA is TGCAGTGCTAGGGGACAGGGTTTTAGTCAGCCCCAGCATTTT.

This clonotype has ten or more counts. CDR3 in amino acids: CASSREVRTGSNSPLHF. Here the CDR3 DNA reads TGTGCCAGCAGCCGCGAAGTCCGGACAGGGAGCAATTCACCCCTCCACTTT. The rearrangement uses TRBV7-8 and TRBJ1-6; 8 bases map to TRBD1. The germline CDR1 and CDR2 sequences are SGHVS and FQNEAQ. This CDR3 is built from 17 residues. Unmatched junction bases numbered 13, after V lost 5 bases and J lost 7 bases.

This clonotype was recorded many times. The V gene is TRBV7-2, the J gene TRBJ2-7; D perhaps matches TRBD1 (7 bases). Trimming removed 3 bases from V and 3 bases from J, with 15 bases in between. The CDR3 covers 15 residues. Per the germline V gene, CDR1 is SGHTA and CDR2 is FQGNSA. The CDR3 reads CASSLVRGAHYEQYF. The CDR3 bases are TGTGCCAGCAGCTTGGTCAGGGGGGCCCACTACGAGCAGTACTTC.

This clonotype was detected ten times or more. The V gene is TRBV4-3, the J gene TRBJ2-3; TRBD1 might be the D (5 bases). The ends were cut back, 2 bases at V and 0 bases at J, with 12 bases in the middle. The CDR3 loop spans 16 amino acids. Per the germline V gene, CDR1 is LGHNA and CDR2 is YSLEER. CDR3 loop: CASSQSWAGSTDTQYF. In DNA, the CDR3 is TGCGCCAGCAGCCAAAGCTGGGCAGGGAGCACAGATACGCAGTATTTT.

This clonotype was detected ten times or more. CDR3: CASSLGQGHTGELFF. Here the CDR3 DNA reads TGTGCCAGCAGCTTGGGACAGGGCCACACCGGGGAGCTGTTTTTT. The chain carries TRBV7-2 and TRBJ2-2; 9 nucleotides line up with TRBD1. This CDR3 contains 15 residues. V was clipped by 3 bases and J by 3 bases; unmatched bases: 2. Germline-derived CDR1 and CDR2 are SGHTA and FQGNSA.

Concerning this clonotype: A read error is possible here, since a much larger clone lies one base away. The chain recombines TRBV7-2 with TRBJ1-5, with a tentative D call TRBD1 (5 bases). Germline loops: CDR1 SGHTA, CDR2 FQGNSA. The CDR3 extends over 16 amino acids. The CDR3 sequence: CASSFAPQDGNQAQHF. DNA for the CDR3: TGTGCCAGCAGCTTCGCCCCACAGGATGGCAATCAGGCCCAGCATTTT.

The chain combines TRBV20-1 with TRBJ2-2, with D perhaps assigned TRBD1 or TRBD2 (5 bases each). This CDR3 is built from 15 residues. Germline CDR1 DFQATT, CDR2 SNEGSKA (reference sequence). V shed 2 bases and J shed 5 bases, with 15 bases lying between them. The CDR3 DNA follows: TGCAGTGCTAGACTGGGACCCAGTGGGACCGGGGAGCTGTTTTTT. It codes for CSARLGPSGTGELFF.

V and J are TRBV10-3 and TRBJ1-2; possible D gene TRBD1, 5 bases. The germline V gene has CDR1 ENHRY and CDR2 SYGVKD. Trimming left V 4 bases short and J 4 bases short, with 16 bases between. This CDR3 comprises 15 residues. DNA of the CDR3: TGTGCCATCAGTGGCACGGGACCCCCTGTCTATGGCTACACCTTC. Its translation: CAISGTGPPVYGYTF.

This clonotype was counted at least ten times. The chain employs TRBV7-2 and TRBJ2-2; maybe TRBD2 (5 bases). Germline assignment: CDR1 SGHTA and CDR2 FQGNSA. Trimming pared 1 base from V and 4 bases from J, leaving 10 bases between. The CDR3 is made up of 15 amino acids. The CDR3 is CASSLDSDGTGELFF. The CDR3 bases are TGTGCCAGCAGCTTAGATAGCGACGGCACCGGGGAGCTGTTTTTT.

Ten or more counts support this clonotype. The chain has TRBV7-8 and TRBJ2-5, with 8 bases lining up with TRBD1. The CDR3 runs 15 residues. Trimming cost V 4 bases and J 1 base; bases outside gene matches: 5. CDR1 and CDR2 (germline): SGHVS, FQNEAQ. DNA for the CDR3: TGTGCCAGCAGCTCACCCGGGACAGGCCAAGAGACCCAGTACTTC. Translating it yields CASSSPGTGQETQYF.

This clonotype was seen a handful of times. This chain uses TRBV6-2 or TRBV6-3 with TRBJ1-2; a possible D gene is TRBD1 (5 bases). V lost 5 bases to trimming and J lost 5 bases, with 21 bases between them. Per germline, CDR1 MNHEY and CDR2 SVGEGT. This CDR3 contains 16 residues. Here the CDR3 reads CASSLLQGMTIYGYTF. The CDR3 DNA reads TGTGCCAGCAGTCTGCTTCAGGGAATGACGATATATGGCTACACCTTC.